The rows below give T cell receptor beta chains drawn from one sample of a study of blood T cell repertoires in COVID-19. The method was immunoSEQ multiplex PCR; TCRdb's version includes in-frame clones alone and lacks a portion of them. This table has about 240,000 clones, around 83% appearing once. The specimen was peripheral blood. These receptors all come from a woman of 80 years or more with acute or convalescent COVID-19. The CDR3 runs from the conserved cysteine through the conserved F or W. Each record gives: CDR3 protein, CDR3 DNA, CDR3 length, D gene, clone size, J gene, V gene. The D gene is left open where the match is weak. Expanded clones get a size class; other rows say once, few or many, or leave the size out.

CDR3: CASSRSTANYGYTF; DNA: TGTGCCAGCAGTCGCTCAACAGCTAACTATGGCTACACCTTC; length: 14; D: -; size: few; J: TRBJ1-2; V: TRBV6-5
CDR3: CASSLAGDFIYEQYF; DNA: TGCGCCAGCAGCTTGGCGGGGGATTTTATCTACGAGCAGTACTTC; length: 15; D: -; size: -; J: TRBJ2-7; V: TRBV5-1
CDR3: CASSLKPNEQYF; DNA: TGTGCCAGCAGTTTAAAGCCCAACGAGCAGTACTTC; length: 12; D: -; size: once; J: TRBJ2-7; V: TRBV12-3/TRBV12-4
CDR3: CASSLGNPGANYGYTF; DNA: TGTGCCAGCAGCTTAGGTAATCCAGGGGCGAACTATGGCTACACCTTC; length: 16; D: -; size: -; J: TRBJ1-2; V: TRBV7-2
CDR3: CASSLLNQPQHF; DNA: TGTGCCAGCAGTTTACTGAATCAGCCCCAGCATTTT; length: 12; D: -; size: -; J: TRBJ1-5; V: TRBV12-3/TRBV12-4
CDR3: CSARSNTEAFF; DNA: TGCAGTGCTAGGTCTAACACTGAAGCTTTCTTT; length: 11; D: -; size: -; J: TRBJ1-1; V: TRBV20-1
CDR3: CASSSKNTGELFF; DNA: TGTGCCAGCAGCTCCAAGAACACCGGGGAGCTGTTTTTT; length: 13; D: -; size: few; J: TRBJ2-2; V: TRBV5-4
CDR3: CASSLEGTVNSPLHF; DNA: TGTGCCAGCAGCTTGGAAGGGACTGTGAATTCACCCCTCCACTTT; length: 15; D: -; size: -; J: TRBJ1-6; V: TRBV5-6
CDR3: CASSQSNQPQHF; DNA: TGTGCCAGCAGCCAGTCAAATCAGCCCCAGCATTTT; length: 12; D: -; size: -; J: TRBJ1-5; V: TRBV12-3/TRBV12-4
CDR3: CASSQRGTGDNSPLHF; DNA: TGCGCCAGCAGTCAACGCGGGACAGGAGATAATTCACCCCTCCACTTT; length: 16; D: TRBD1; size: -; J: TRBJ1-6; V: TRBV23-1
CDR3: CASSGQDYEQYF; DNA: TGTGCCAGCAGCGGACAGGACTACGAGCAGTACTTC; length: 12; D: TRBD1; size: -; J: TRBJ2-7; V: TRBV27
CDR3: CASSPGRGLEEKLFF; DNA: TGTGCCAGCAGCCCGGGTAGGGGACTAGAGGAAAAACTGTTTTTT; length: 15; D: -; size: -; J: TRBJ1-4; V: TRBV7-9
CDR3: CASSYRLDRNYGYTF; DNA: TGTGCCAGCAGTTACCGGCTGGACAGAAACTATGGCTACACCTTC; length: 15; D: -; size: -; J: TRBJ1-2; V: TRBV6-5
CDR3: CASSQDRAGGYGNTIYF; DNA: TGTGCCAGCAGCCAAGATAGGGCAGGGGGCTATGGAAACACCATATATTTT; length: 17; D: TRBD1; size: few; J: TRBJ1-3; V: TRBV3-1/TRBV3-2
CDR3: CASSIQTGAGYTF; DNA: TGTGCCAGTAGTATCCAAACAGGGGCCGGCTACACCTTC; length: 13; D: TRBD1; size: -; J: TRBJ1-2; V: TRBV19
CDR3: CASSLPPPGQVGSDTEAFF; DNA: TGTGCCAGCAGTTTACCTCCTCCGGGACAGGTGGGTTCTGACACTGAAGCTTTCTTT; length: 19; D: TRBD1; size: -; J: TRBJ1-1; V: TRBV28
CDR3: CASSVGQGNTEAFF; DNA: TGCGCCAGCAGCGTCGGACAGGGGAACACTGAAGCTTTCTTT; length: 14; D: TRBD1; size: -; J: TRBJ1-1; V: TRBV5-1
CDR3: CASLRSPNEKLFF; DNA: TGTGCCAGCCTAAGGAGTCCTAATGAAAAACTGTTTTTT; length: 13; D: -; size: -; J: TRBJ1-4; V: TRBV28
CDR3: CASSPTFTDTQYF; DNA: TGTGCCAGCAGTCCAACTTTCACAGATACGCAGTATTTT; length: 13; D: -; size: -; J: TRBJ2-3; V: TRBV9
CDR3: CASTPSFGSGEKLFF; DNA: TGTGCCAGCACCCCCAGTTTCGGATCAGGCGAAAAACTGTTTTTT; length: 15; D: -; size: -; J: TRBJ1-4; V: TRBV2
CDR3: CASSVRLAKDTDTQYF; DNA: TGTGCCAGCAGCGTACGACTAGCTAAGGACACAGATACGCAGTATTTT; length: 16; D: TRBD2; size: -; J: TRBJ2-3; V: TRBV9
CDR3: CAWSSGGAATQYF; DNA: TGTGCCTGGAGTAGCGGGGGGGCCGCTACGCAGTATTTT; length: 13; D: TRBD2; size: few; J: TRBJ2-3; V: TRBV30
CDR3: CASSLRSGANVLTF; DNA: TGTGCCAGCAGTTTGAGGTCTGGGGCCAACGTCCTGACTTTC; length: 14; D: -; size: -; J: TRBJ2-6; V: TRBV27
CDR3: CASSPTGGNQPQHF; DNA: TGCGCCAGCAGCCCGACAGGGGGCAATCAGCCCCAGCATTTT; length: 14; D: TRBD1; size: -; J: TRBJ1-5; V: TRBV5-1
CDR3: CASSSGGGYQETQYF; DNA: TGTGCCAGCAGTTCGGGCGGGGGCTACCAAGAGACCCAGTACTTC; length: 15; D: -; size: -; J: TRBJ2-5; V: TRBV27
CDR3: CASRIGGAGTEAFF; DNA: TGTGCCAGCAGAATAGGGGGCGCAGGGACTGAAGCTTTCTTT; length: 14; D: TRBD1; size: -; J: TRBJ1-1; V: TRBV2
CDR3: CASSERRSGETQYF; DNA: TGTGCCAGCAGTGAAAGGCGGAGTGGGGAGACCCAGTACTTC; length: 14; D: -; size: -; J: TRBJ2-5; V: TRBV2
CDR3: CASSWDTSYEQYF; DNA: TGTGCCAGCAGTTGGGACACCTCCTACGAGCAGTACTTC; length: 13; D: -; size: -; J: TRBJ2-7; V: TRBV6-6
CDR3: CASSREQGANSPLHF; DNA: TGCGCCAGCAGCAGAGAACAGGGGGCTAATTCACCCCTCCACTTT; length: 15; D: TRBD1; size: -; J: TRBJ1-6; V: TRBV5-1
CDR3: CASSSLKGQGARGEQYF; DNA: TGTGCCAGCAGCTCACTCAAGGGACAGGGGGCGCGGGGTGAGCAGTACTTC; length: 17; D: TRBD1; size: -; J: TRBJ2-7; V: TRBV28
CDR3: CASSNGLVGEQYF; DNA: TGTGCCAGCAGTAATGGACTAGTAGGGGAGCAGTACTTC; length: 13; D: TRBD2; size: -; J: TRBJ2-7; V: TRBV7-3
CDR3: CASSLRGGSEETQYF; DNA: TGTGCCAGCAGCTTACGCGGGGGGTCGGAGGAGACCCAGTACTTC; length: 15; D: TRBD2; size: -; J: TRBJ2-5; V: TRBV7-3
CDR3: CASSLEERRGGNEQFF; DNA: TGTGCCAGCAGCTTAGAAGAGCGGCGAGGGGGCAATGAGCAGTTCTTC; length: 16; D: -; size: -; J: TRBJ2-1; V: TRBV11-2
CDR3: CASNRDRAFGANVLTF; DNA: TGTGCCAGCAACCGGGACAGGGCTTTTGGGGCCAACGTCCTGACTTTC; length: 16; D: TRBD1; size: -; J: TRBJ2-6; V: TRBV19
CDR3: CASSPGQGEGTQYF; DNA: TGTGCCAGCAGCCCGGGACAGGGGGAGGGGACCCAGTACTTC; length: 14; D: TRBD1; size: -; J: TRBJ2-5; V: TRBV7-9
CDR3: CASSDRVEQYF; DNA: TGTGCCAGCAGTGACAGGGTCGAGCAGTACTTC; length: 11; D: -; size: -; J: TRBJ2-7; V: TRBV2
CDR3: CASSHRQVPHPQYF; DNA: TGTGCCAGCAGCCACCGACAAGTGCCTCACCCGCAGTATTTT; length: 14; D: -; size: -; J: TRBJ2-3; V: TRBV5-4
CDR3: CASNRRGGSNQPQHF; DNA: TGTGCCAGCAATCGGAGAGGGGGAAGTAATCAGCCCCAGCATTTT; length: 15; D: -; size: -; J: TRBJ1-5; V: TRBV28
CDR3: CASSPRRNTEAFF; DNA: TGTGCCAGCAGTCCTAGGCGGAACACTGAAGCTTTCTTT; length: 13; D: -; size: -; J: TRBJ1-1; V: TRBV28
CDR3: CASSERGTGSSYNEQFF; DNA: TGTGCCAGCAGTGAAAGAGGGACAGGGAGCTCCTACAATGAGCAGTTCTTC; length: 17; D: TRBD1; size: -; J: TRBJ2-1; V: TRBV2
CDR3: CASRDDRGGSGNTIYF; DNA: TGTGCCAGCAGAGATGACAGGGGCGGCTCTGGAAACACCATATATTTT; length: 16; D: TRBD1; size: -; J: TRBJ1-3; V: TRBV28
CDR3: CASSQDRAGNQPQHF; DNA: TGCGCCAGCAGCCAAGATCGGGCGGGGAATCAGCCCCAGCATTTT; length: 15; D: -; size: -; J: TRBJ1-5; V: TRBV4-1
CDR3: CASSEAGQGVFATNEKLFF; DNA: TGTGCCAGCAGTGAAGCTGGACAGGGAGTATTTGCAACTAATGAAAAACTGTTTTTT; length: 19; D: TRBD1; size: -; J: TRBJ1-4; V: TRBV6-1
CDR3: CASSQDRRGRVYGYTF; DNA: TGTGCCAGCAGCCAAGATAGGCGCGGGCGGGTCTATGGCTACACCTTC; length: 16; D: -; size: -; J: TRBJ1-2; V: TRBV3-1/TRBV3-2
CDR3: CASSQVSTGPYEQYF; DNA: TGTGCCAGCAGCCAAGTTTCCACAGGGCCCTACGAGCAGTACTTC; length: 15; D: -; size: -; J: TRBJ2-7; V: TRBV3-1/TRBV3-2
CDR3: CASLADSYTEAFF; DNA: TGTGCCAGCCTAGCGGACAGCTACACTGAAGCTTTCTTT; length: 13; D: -; size: few; J: TRBJ1-1; V: TRBV2